These 14 T cell receptor beta chains originate from one sample sequenced in a study of OX40 agonist ivuxolimab in advanced cancers. The repertoire was sequenced with immunoSEQ multiplex PCR; TCRdb's copy has only in-frame clones and lacks some. The table shows 57,000 or so clones, with around 83% occurring only once. Specimen: CD4+ or CD8+ T cells sorted from blood, collected in a trial of the OX40 agonist ivuxolimab. Receptor source: an adult with an advanced solid tumor such as melanoma, head and neck, liver or kidney cancer.

V and J are TRBV9 and TRBJ2-5; 10 positions agree with TRBD2. The CDR3 has 17 residues. The J segment lost 5 bases and the V segment lost 4 bases, leaving 14 bases of the junction unmatched. Germline V gene sequence: CDR1 SGDLS, CDR2 YYNGEE. CDR3 bases: TGTGCCAGCAGCCCGGCGGGAAGCGGGGGGGCTTGGGAGACCCAGTACTTC. Amino acids: CASSPAGSGGAWETQYF.

This clone was detected only a few times. V is TRBV19 and J is TRBJ1-1, with 8 bases identical to TRBD1. Losses at the gene ends were 7 bases for V and 6 bases for J; bases not matched to a gene: 10. Germline CDR1 LNHDA, CDR2 SQIVND (reference sequence). The CDR3 totals 14 residues. The CDR3 is CASTIQGGVSEAFF. In DNA form, the CDR3 reads TGTGCCAGTACGATACAGGGGGGCGTATCTGAAGCTTTCTTT.

The gene calls are TRBV4-1 and TRBJ1-5; perhaps TRBD1 as D (6 bases). Germline CDR1 is MGHRA and CDR2 is YSYEKL. V was pared by 1 base and J by 3 bases, with 16 bases between. CDR3 length: 17 amino acids. The CDR3 sequence is CASSQGAQGSNNQPQHF. The CDR3 DNA is TGCGCCAGCAGCCAAGGAGCACAGGGATCTAACAATCAGCCCCAGCATTTT.

The gene calls are TRBV28 and TRBJ2-5; 8 positions agree with TRBD2. V gave up 6 bases and J gave up 9 bases; unmatched junction bases: 15. The CDR3 totals 15 residues. Germline V lookup: CDR1 MDHEN, CDR2 SYDVKM. The DNA for the CDR3 is TGTGCCAGCAGCTCAACCCTAGCGGGCTCCCTGTCCCAGTACTTC. Protein: CASSSTLAGSLSQYF. Using reference TRBV28 and TRBJ2-5 for the parts outside the CDR3, the full variable domain is DVKVTQSSRYLVKRTGEKVFLECVQDMDHENMFWYRQDPGLGLRLIYFSYDVKMKEKGDIPEGYSVSREKKERFSLILESASTNQTSMYLCASSSTLAGSLSQYFGPGTRLLVL.

CDR3 nucleotides: TGTGCCAGCATGGAGGGGGCTCGGACAGATACGCAGTATTTT. The encoded protein is CASMEGARTDTQYF. The chain links TRBV6-5 to TRBJ2-3; D might be TRBD1 (7 bases). The CDR3 totals 14 residues. The V gene lost 7 bases and the J gene lost 3 bases, with 14 bases spanning the gap. Germline CDR1 is MNHEY and CDR2 is SVGAGI.

This chain links TRBV25-1 with TRBJ2-1; TRBD2 aligns across 9 bases. Unmatched junction bases numbered 11, after V lost 6 bases and J lost 8 bases. Germline V lookup: CDR1 MGHDK, CDR2 SYGVNS. This CDR3 contains 15 residues. This CDR3 is CASSLAGLISDEQFF. DNA for the CDR3: TGTGCCAGCAGCCTAGCGGGACTAATCTCGGATGAGCAGTTCTTC.

CDR3 DNA sequence: TGTGCCAGCAGCCCCAACCTCTCAGAGCAGTACTTC. Residues: CASSPNLSEQYF. The chain carries TRBV11-3 and TRBJ2-7; no reliable D call. The V gene's germline CDR1 is SGHNT and CDR2 YENEEA. This CDR3 comprises 12 residues. V was cut by 5 bases and J by 7 bases, with 12 bases left in between.

This clone was detected only a few times. The chain is built from TRBV6-1 and TRBJ1-1, with 8 bases lining up with TRBD1. The junction had 3 bases not matched to a gene; V was cut back by 2 bases and J by 1 base. This CDR3 has 15 amino acids. Germline V gene lookup returns CDR1 MNHNS and CDR2 SASEGT. The CDR3 DNA follows: TGTGCCAGCAGTGAACCTGGACAGGGGAACACTGAAGCTTTCTTT. This sequence encodes CASSEPGQGNTEAFF.

This chain links TRBV18 with TRBJ1-3, with 7 bases identical to TRBD1. This CDR3 spans 16 amino acids. Germline CDR1 reads KGHSH; CDR2 reads LQKENI. V shed 5 bases, J shed 1 base, and the junction held 8 bases outside the gene matches. Written as DNA, the CDR3 is TGTGCCAGCTCATCACAGGGGCCCGGATCTGGAAACACCATATATTTT. Its protein product is CASSSQGPGSGNTIYF.

The chain employs TRBV27 and TRBJ1-2; possible D gene TRBD1, 6 bases. The V end lost 6 bases, the J end lost 5 bases, and 16 bases lay between the germline ends. The CDR3 consists of 14 residues. Germline CDR1 and CDR2: MNHEY and SMNVEV (reference sequence). CDR3 amino acids: CASRSQGLSYGYTF. CDR3 DNA sequence: TGTGCCAGCAGGTCCCAGGGGCTCTCTTATGGCTACACCTTC.

This chain uses TRBV5-4 with TRBJ1-2; TRBD1 might be the D (6 bases). Trimming took 2 bases from V and 7 from J, leaving 12 bases between them. Germline loops: CDR1 SGHNT, CDR2 YYREEE (reference sequence). The CDR3 spans 13 residues. Here the CDR3 reads CASSLRGALGYTF. DNA for the CDR3: TGTGCCAGCAGCTTAAGGGGGGCGCTTGGCTACACCTTC. Supplemented by reference TRBV5-4 and TRBJ1-2, the full variable domain reads ETGVTQSPTHLIKTRGQQVTLRCSSQSGHNTVSWYQQALGQGPQFIFQYYREEENGRGNFPPRFSGLQFPNYSSELNVNALELDDSALYLCASSLRGALGYTFGSGTRLTVV.

The J gene is TRBJ2-3, the V gene TRBV10-3; 10 bases line up with TRBD1. V gave up 6 bases and J gave up 2 bases; unmatched junction bases: 5. The CDR3 has 15 amino acids. CDR1 ENHRY and CDR2 SYGVKD come from the germline V gene. CDR3 DNA: TGTGCCATCAGGACCGGACAGGGGGTCACAGATACGCAGTATTTT. Translation: CAIRTGQGVTDTQYF.

This clone is a singleton in its sample. The V gene is TRBV19, the J gene TRBJ1-5; D is possibly TRBD1 (5 bases). Trimming took 5 bases from V and 0 from J, leaving 11 bases between them. The CDR3 runs to 15 residues. Germline CDR1 and CDR2: LNHDA and SQIVND (reference sequence). DNA for the CDR3: TGTGCCAGTAGTCGCAGGGTGGATAGCAATCAGCCCCAGCATTTT. Translating it yields CASSRRVDSNQPQHF. Full variable domain (missing parts from reference TRBV19 and TRBJ1-5): DGGITQSPKYLFRKEGQNVTLSCEQNLNHDAMYWYRQDPGQGLRLIYYSQIVNDFQKGDIAEGYSVSREKKESFPLTVTSAQKNPTAFYLCASSRRVDSNQPQHFGDGTRLSIL.

The chain employs TRBV7-8 and TRBJ2-7; 8 positions agree with TRBD2. Germline V gives CDR1 SGHVS, CDR2 FQNEAQ. This CDR3 contains 17 residues. V gave up 8 bases and J gave up 2 bases; unmatched junction bases: 17. The CDR3 here is CASARIPGTRGAYEQYF. CDR3 bases: TGTGCCAGCGCTCGAATACCCGGGACTAGGGGTGCCTACGAGCAGTACTTC.